These 21 T cell receptor beta chains were all obtained from the same sample, sequenced in a study of blood T cell repertoires in COVID-19. Profiling relied on immunoSEQ multiplex PCR, and the TCRdb table lists in-frame clones only, not all of them. The top ten clones hold about 2.6% of a sample with more than 120,000 clones, about 85% of them seen once. The sequencing sample was made of peripheral blood. Source of these receptors: a human donor with acute or convalescent COVID-19. The donor label of this sample is uncertain.

The J gene is TRBJ1-5, the V gene TRBV29-1; D is perhaps TRBD1 (5 bases). Germline V gives CDR1 SQVTM, CDR2 ANQGSEA. The CDR3 is 14 amino acids. Trimming removed 3 bases from V and 1 base from J, with 10 bases in between. The CDR3 sequence: CSVDGGGSNQPQHF. The CDR3 DNA reads as TGCAGCGTTGACGGGGGAGGCAGCAATCAGCCCCAGCATTTT. The whole variable domain, filled in from reference TRBV29-1 and TRBJ1-5, reads SAVISQKPSRDICQRGTSLTIQCQVDSQVTMMFWYRQQPGQSLTLIATANQGSEATYESGFVIDKFPISRPNLTFSTLTVSNMSPEDSSIYLCSVDGGGSNQPQHFGDGTRLSIL.

The chain combines TRBV7-2 with TRBJ2-7; TRBD1 agrees at 9 bases. Germline lookup yields CDR1 SGHTA and CDR2 FQGNSA. V was pared by 3 bases and J by 3 bases, with 9 bases of the junction left unmatched. CDR3 size: 16 residues. CDR3 protein: CASSFRGTGNFYEQYV. The DNA of the CDR3 is TGTGCCAGCAGCTTTAGGGGGACAGGGAACTTCTACGAGCAGTACGTC.

The V and J genes are TRBV30 and TRBJ1-2, with D uncertain. Trimming pared 0 bases from V and 3 bases from J, leaving 14 bases between. Germline V CDR1 and CDR2: GTSNPN, SVGIG (reference sequence). This CDR3 spans 15 amino acids. CDR3 nucleotides: TGTGCCTGGAGTGTACTGGCGGGGAACGACTATGGCTACACCTTC. Amino acids: CAWSVLAGNDYGYTF.

This clone was counted a single time. This chain links TRBV25-1 with TRBJ2-2, with 11 bases aligning to TRBD2. The junction had 2 bases not matched to a gene; V was cut back by 6 bases and J by 2 bases. The CDR3 runs to 15 residues. Germline assignment: CDR1 MGHDK and CDR2 SYGVNS. CDR3 amino acids: CASRTSGINTGELFF. The CDR3 bases are TGTGCCAGCAGGACTAGCGGGATTAACACCGGGGAGCTGTTTTTT.

The V and J genes are TRBV2 and TRBJ2-1, with 7 bases fitting TRBD2. CDR1 and CDR2 from the germline V gene are SNHLY and FYNNEI. V gave up 2 bases and J gave up 6 bases; unmatched junction bases: 10. The CDR3 sequence is 16 residues long. This CDR3 is CASSEQGLAASNEQFF. CDR3 sequence (DNA): TGTGCCAGCAGTGAACAAGGGCTAGCGGCCTCCAATGAGCAGTTCTTC.

V usage is TRBV10-3 and J usage is TRBJ1-4, with D possibly TRBD1 on 6 matching bases. The CDR3 covers 16 residues. The germline V gene encodes CDR1 ENHRY and CDR2 SYGVKD. Trimming left V 6 bases short and J 0 bases short, with 14 bases between. CDR3 protein: CAIRMGQEATNEKLFF. In nucleotides, the CDR3 is TGTGCCATCAGGATGGGACAAGAAGCAACTAATGAAAAACTGTTTTTT.

This chain uses TRBV10-3 with TRBJ2-7, with TRBD1 matching 9 bases. Germline V lookup: CDR1 ENHRY, CDR2 SYGVKD. This CDR3 spans 14 amino acids. Trimming removed 6 bases from V and 3 bases from J; junction bases left unmatched: 6. The CDR3 DNA is TGTGCCATCAGGGGGACAGGGAAAAACTACGAGCAGTACTTC. Its translation: CAIRGTGKNYEQYF.

In this sample, this clone turned up once. The chain combines TRBV9 with TRBJ2-2; 11 bases align to TRBD2. V lost 0 bases, J lost 5 bases, and 21 bases stayed unmatched. This CDR3 is 22 amino acids long. CDR1 SGDLS and CDR2 YYNGEE come from the germline V gene. DNA of the CDR3: TGTGCCAGCAGCGTAGGCCCCTCCCGCAGGGGCGCTAGCGGGGGGTGGACCGGGGAGCTGTTTTTT. Translation: CASSVGPSRRGASGGWTGELFF.

V and J are TRBV19 and TRBJ1-5; D uncertain. The CDR3 contains 13 residues. Germline CDR1 LNHDA, CDR2 SQIVND (reference sequence). Trimming took off 0 bases at V and 7 bases at J, with 7 bases between the two ends. CDR3 in amino acids: CASSIEPRQPQHF. DNA of the CDR3: TGTGCCAGTAGTATAGAACCTAGACAGCCCCAGCATTTT.

The chain couples TRBV10-3 to TRBJ1-2; 7 bases line up with TRBD1. The germline gives CDR1 ENHRY, CDR2 SYGVKD. The CDR3 length is 15 residues. Unmatched junction bases numbered 12, after V lost 4 bases and J lost 7 bases. The CDR3 spells CAISVFRDSESGYTF. The DNA for the CDR3 is TGTGCCATCAGTGTGTTTCGGGACAGTGAGTCTGGCTACACCTTC.

The chain links TRBV10-3 to TRBJ2-3, with D perhaps TRBD1 (5 bases). V lost 3 bases and J lost 6, with 10 bases in between. Germline assignment: CDR1 ENHRY and CDR2 SYGVKD. The CDR3 runs to 13 residues. CDR3 in amino acids: CAISERGPDTQYF. As DNA, the CDR3 is TGTGCCATCAGTGAAAGGGGCCCCGATACGCAGTATTTT.

The V and J genes are TRBV7-9 and TRBJ1-2; D unclear. V was trimmed by 4 bases and J by 5 bases, leaving 11 bases between them. Germline lookup yields CDR1 SEHNR and CDR2 FQNEAQ (reference sequence). The CDR3 runs 13 residues. CDR3 protein: CASSSSPGYGYTF. CDR3 sequence (DNA): TGTGCCAGCAGCTCAAGTCCAGGATATGGCTACACCTTC.

Remarks on this clone: The junction differs from germline at one of its ends, possibly a read error. The V call is TRBV7-6, the J call TRBJ2-1; possible D gene TRBD2, 5 bases. CDR3 size: 17 residues. Germline CDR1 SGHVS, CDR2 FNYEAQ. The chain's CDR3 is CASSSEVGVPSNNEQFF. The CDR3 region has the DNA TGTGCCAGCAGCTCGGAAGTCGGGGTCCCCTCCAACAATGAGCAGTTCTTC.

The chain employs TRBV3-1 (or the pseudogene TRBV3-2) and TRBJ1-2; D unresolved. The CDR3 loop spans 14 amino acids. CDR1 LGHDT and CDR2 YNNKEL come from the germline V gene (reference sequence). V was cut by 1 base and J by 2 bases, with 8 bases left in between. The CDR3 reads CASSQGPRNYGYTF. The CDR3 region has the DNA TGTGCCAGCAGCCAAGGTCCTCGGAACTATGGCTACACCTTC.

The rearrangement uses TRBV7-9 and TRBJ1-1; possibly TRBD1 for D (6 bases). This CDR3 region has 18 residues. V was trimmed by 5 bases and J by 1 base, leaving 23 bases between them. Looked up from germline, CDR1 is SEHNR and CDR2 is FQNEAQ (reference sequence). DNA for the CDR3: TGTGCCAGCAGCCGCACACCTTGGACAGTAGTGGGGAACACTGAAGCTTTCTTT. Protein product: CASSRTPWTVVGNTEAFF.

V usage is TRBV11-2 and J usage is TRBJ2-2; 11 bases map to TRBD2. J was trimmed by 11 bases and V by 0 bases; bases with no gene match: 2. Germline-derived CDR1 and CDR2 are SGHAT and FQNNGV. The CDR3 totals 14 residues. This CDR3 reads CASSLDTSGRELFF. The CDR3 DNA sequence: TGTGCCAGCAGCTTAGATACTAGCGGGAGAGAGCTGTTTTTT.

This chain links TRBV28 with TRBJ1-2, with D unclear. The CDR3 contains 12 residues. Deletions cut 9 bases from V and 4 bases from J, with 12 bases between. CDR1 is MDHEN, CDR2 SYDVKM, per germline. The CDR3 DNA is TGTGCCAGTGAGAGGGCCACCTATGGCTACACCTTC. Translation gives CASERATYGYTF.

The rearrangement joins TRBV7-8 to TRBJ1-2, with TRBD1 matching 11 bases. The CDR3 is made up of 15 amino acids. V lost 4 bases, J lost 3 bases, and 4 bases stayed unmatched. Germline values: CDR1 SGHVS, CDR2 FQNEAQ. CDR3 in amino acids: CASSSRDRGDYGYTF. In nucleotides, the CDR3 is TGTGCCAGCAGCTCCCGGGACAGGGGGGACTATGGCTACACCTTC. Full variable domain (rest looked up from reference TRBV7-8 and TRBJ1-2): GAGVSQSPRYKVAKRGQDVALRCDPISGHVSLFWYQQALGQGPEFLTYFQNEAQLDKSGLPSDRFFAERPEGSVSTLKIQRTQQEDSAVYLCASSSRDRGDYGYTFGSGTRLTVV.

The gene calls are TRBV6-2 or TRBV6-3 and TRBJ2-5, with a possible D match to TRBD1 (5 bases). Trimming pared 0 bases from V and 4 bases from J, leaving 9 bases between. This CDR3 comprises 14 residues. From germline, CDR1 is MNHEY and CDR2 SVGEGT. CDR3 coding DNA: TGTGCCAGCAGTTACTCGAGGCAGGGAGAGACCCAGTACTTC. Protein: CASSYSRQGETQYF.

The J gene is TRBJ2-3, the V gene TRBV6-2 or TRBV6-3; TRBD2 might be the D (5 bases). The CDR3 loop spans 16 amino acids. V was shortened by 5 bases and J by 1 base, with 16 bases between the two germline ends. Germline V gene sequence: CDR1 MNHEY, CDR2 SVGEGT. As DNA, the CDR3 is TGTGCCAGCAGTGCCTGGGTCGGGGTAGGCACAGATACGCAGTATTTT. Residues: CASSAWVGVGTDTQYF.

This clone was seen a single time. V usage is TRBV27 and J usage is TRBJ2-1; the match to TRBD1 covers 7 bases. CDR1 is MNHEY, CDR2 SMNVEV, per germline (reference sequence). Trimming removed 5 bases from V and 8 bases from J; junction bases left unmatched: 12. The CDR3 is made up of 15 amino acids. The CDR3, as DNA: TGTGCCAGCAGTAGGACAGGACGGTTGCGGGATGAGCAGTTCTTC. It codes for CASSRTGRLRDEQFF.